Given below is one TCR beta chain in context. The antigen is unknown. What was amplified from RNA transcripts were TCR beta CDR3 regions. Researchers ran a first-round RT-PCR on the TCR CDR3 using the HTBI primer set. TCRdb itself ran the multiplex PCR reads through MiXCR, one entry per CDR3 protein. The sample has around 540,000 distinct CDR3 sequences, roughly 15% seen once. The CDR3 covers 19 residues. CDR1 is MNHEY, CDR2 SVGEGT, per germline. Trimming at V came to 5 bases and at J to 4 bases, leaving 19 bases not matched to a gene. This specimen belongs to a study of T cells in Graves' hyperthyroidism and ophthalmopathy. Study summary: Peripheral blood was collected at initial diagnosis, before any treatment. Study-wide points: The model predicted ophthalmopathy a median roughly six months before onset. Peripheral blood also featured most of the thyroid clonotypes expanded above 0.001.

This sequence was found in a woman in her 30s with Graves' ophthalmopathy. The V gene is TRBV6-2 or TRBV6-3, the J gene TRBJ2-7; TRBD2 aligns across 11 bases. The sequenced sample was blood. DNA for the CDR3: TGTGCCAGCAGTAGCCCGGAAGGACTAGCGGGCCTCTCGGCGTACGAGCAGTACTTC. It encodes CASSSPEGLAGLSAYEQYF.